Detailed here is one T cell receptor (beta chain). Its cognate antigen is unknown. The data were obtained in a study of long-term antiretroviral therapy in people with HIV. Study summary: First collections came about a decade before the 2015 immediate-ART recommendation. Study-wide results and caveats: Relative to transplant donor controls, diversity remained lower despite increasing after ART. Control repertoires displayed wider CDR3 length ranges than the HIV repertoires. Whichever time point was examined, clones expanded before ART dominated the repertoire.

It was version v3.0 of the immunoSEQ assay that was run at survey level. TCRdb keeps only in-frame clones here, not all; method: immunoSEQ multiplex PCR. Of approximately 35,000 clones listed, 90% to 95% are singletons. The V and J ends lost 1 base and 6 bases, in that order; junction bases with no gene match: 5. Germline CDR1 SGHNT, CDR2 YYREEE (reference sequence). This CDR3 is 14 amino acids long. The source of this sequence is a woman in her forties or fifties with HIV. The material sequenced was unsorted PBMCs, taken 4.1 years after starting antiretroviral therapy. This rearrangement joins TRBV5-4 to TRBJ1-1; 8 bases match TRBD1. The CDR3 nucleotides are TGTGCCAGCAGCTTGCAGGGGGCTGTCCCTGAAGCTTTCTTT. Its translation: CASSLQGAVPEAFF.